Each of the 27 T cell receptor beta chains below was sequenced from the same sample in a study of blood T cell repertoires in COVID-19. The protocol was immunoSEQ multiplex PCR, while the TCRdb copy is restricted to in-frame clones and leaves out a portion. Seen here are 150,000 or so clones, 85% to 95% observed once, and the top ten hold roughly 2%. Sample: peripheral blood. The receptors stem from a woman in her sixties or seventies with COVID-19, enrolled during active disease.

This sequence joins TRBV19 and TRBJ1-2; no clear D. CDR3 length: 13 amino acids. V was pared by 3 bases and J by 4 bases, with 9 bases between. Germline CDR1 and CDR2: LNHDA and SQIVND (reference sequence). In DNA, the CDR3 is TGTGCCAGTAGTATGAGAGGCGCCTATGGCTACACCTTC. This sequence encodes CASSMRGAYGYTF.

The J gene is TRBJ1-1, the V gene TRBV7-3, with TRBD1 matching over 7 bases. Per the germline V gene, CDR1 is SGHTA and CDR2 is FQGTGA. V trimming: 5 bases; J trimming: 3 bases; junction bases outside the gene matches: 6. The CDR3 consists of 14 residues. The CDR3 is CASSPSGGYTEAFF. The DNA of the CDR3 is TGTGCCAGCAGCCCCTCAGGGGGGTACACTGAAGCTTTCTTT. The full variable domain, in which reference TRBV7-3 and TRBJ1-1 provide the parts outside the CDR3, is GAGVSQTPSNKVTEKGKYVELRCDPISGHTALYWYRQSLGQGPEFLIYFQGTGAADDSGLPNDRFFAVRPEGSVSTLKIQRTERGDSAVYLCASSPSGGYTEAFFGQGTRLTVV.

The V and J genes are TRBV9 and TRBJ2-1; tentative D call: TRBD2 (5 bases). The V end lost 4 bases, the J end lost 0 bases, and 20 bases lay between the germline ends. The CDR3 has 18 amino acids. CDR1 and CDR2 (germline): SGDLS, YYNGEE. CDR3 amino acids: CASSTEVKNGGSYNEQFF. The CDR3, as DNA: TGTGCCAGCAGCACCGAAGTAAAGAACGGAGGCTCCTACAATGAGCAGTTCTTC.

Here the CDR3 DNA reads TGTGCCACCAGTGATTTGGCCCCGATCTCAACCAATCGTCTCGAGAGGAACACTGAAGCTTTCTTT. Translation: CATSDLAPISTNRLERNTEAFF. The rearrangement joins TRBV24-1 to TRBJ1-1; D gene ambiguous. Per the germline V gene, CDR1 is KGHDR and CDR2 is SFDVKD. The ends were cut back, 0 bases at V and 1 base at J, with 29 bases in the middle. The CDR3 totals 22 residues.

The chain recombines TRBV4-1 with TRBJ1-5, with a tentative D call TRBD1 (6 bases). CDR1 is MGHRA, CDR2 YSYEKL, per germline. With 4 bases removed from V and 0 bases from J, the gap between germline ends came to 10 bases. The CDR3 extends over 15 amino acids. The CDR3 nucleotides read TGCGCCAGCAGCCCGTACAGGGATAGCAATCAGCCCCAGCATTTT. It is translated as CASSPYRDSNQPQHF.

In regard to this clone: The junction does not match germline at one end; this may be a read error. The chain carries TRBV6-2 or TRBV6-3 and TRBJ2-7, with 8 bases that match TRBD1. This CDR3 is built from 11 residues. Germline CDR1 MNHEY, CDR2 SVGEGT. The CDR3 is CASSQTGQANF. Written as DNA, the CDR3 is TGTGCCAGCAGTCAAACGGGACAGGCCAACTTC.

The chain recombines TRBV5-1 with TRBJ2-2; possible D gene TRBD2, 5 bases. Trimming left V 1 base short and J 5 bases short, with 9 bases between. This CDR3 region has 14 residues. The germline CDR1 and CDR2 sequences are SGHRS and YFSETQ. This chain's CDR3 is CASSLPAATGELFF. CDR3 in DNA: TGCGCCAGCAGCTTGCCAGCGGCGACCGGGGAGCTGTTTTTT.

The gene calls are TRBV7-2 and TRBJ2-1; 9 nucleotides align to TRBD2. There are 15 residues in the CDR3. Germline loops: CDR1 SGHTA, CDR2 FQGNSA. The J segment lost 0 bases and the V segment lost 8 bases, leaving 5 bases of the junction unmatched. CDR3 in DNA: TGTGCCAGCGGACTAGCGAGGAGCTCCTACAATGAGCAGTTCTTC. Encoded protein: CASGLARSSYNEQFF.

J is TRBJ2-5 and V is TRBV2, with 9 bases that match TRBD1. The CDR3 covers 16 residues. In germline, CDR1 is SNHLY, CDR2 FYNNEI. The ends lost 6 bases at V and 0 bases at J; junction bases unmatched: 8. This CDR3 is CASRHRDRAYQETQYF. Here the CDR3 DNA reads TGTGCCAGCAGACACCGGGACAGGGCGTACCAAGAGACCCAGTACTTC.

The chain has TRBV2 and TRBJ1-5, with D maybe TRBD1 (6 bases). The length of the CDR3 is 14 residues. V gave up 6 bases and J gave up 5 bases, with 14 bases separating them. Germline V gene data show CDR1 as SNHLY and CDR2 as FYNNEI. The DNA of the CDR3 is TGTGCCAGCAGCGCGACAGGTTACTATCAGCCCCAGCATTTT. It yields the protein CASSATGYYQPQHF.

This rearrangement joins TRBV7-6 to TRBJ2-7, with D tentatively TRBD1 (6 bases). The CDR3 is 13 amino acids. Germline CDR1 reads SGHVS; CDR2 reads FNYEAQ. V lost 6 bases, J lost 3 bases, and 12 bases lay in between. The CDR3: CASRGATDYEQYF. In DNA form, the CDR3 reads TGTGCCAGCAGGGGGGCCACGGACTACGAGCAGTACTTC.

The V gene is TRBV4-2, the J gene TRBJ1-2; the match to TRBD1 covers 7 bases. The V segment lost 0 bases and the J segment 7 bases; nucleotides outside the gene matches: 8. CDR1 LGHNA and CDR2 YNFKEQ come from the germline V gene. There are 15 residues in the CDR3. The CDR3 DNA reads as TGTGCCAGCAGCCAAGATCCAGGGGGAAACCGTGGCTACACCTTC. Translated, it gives CASSQDPGGNRGYTF.

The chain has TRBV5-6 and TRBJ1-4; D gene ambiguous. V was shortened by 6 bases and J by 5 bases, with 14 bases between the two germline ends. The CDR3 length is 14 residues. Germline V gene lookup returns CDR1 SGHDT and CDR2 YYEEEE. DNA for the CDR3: TGTGCCAGCACCAAACAATTGAGGAATGAAAAACTGTTTTTT. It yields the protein CASTKQLRNEKLFF.

CDR3 DNA: TGTGCCAGCAGCTTGGGTACAGATCAGCCCCAGCATTTT. Its protein product is CASSLGTDQPQHF. The chain uses TRBV5-4 and TRBJ1-5; D uncertain. The germline gives CDR1 SGHNT, CDR2 YYREEE (reference sequence). The CDR3 totals 13 residues. The V and J ends lost 0 bases and 5 bases respectively, with 6 bases between them.

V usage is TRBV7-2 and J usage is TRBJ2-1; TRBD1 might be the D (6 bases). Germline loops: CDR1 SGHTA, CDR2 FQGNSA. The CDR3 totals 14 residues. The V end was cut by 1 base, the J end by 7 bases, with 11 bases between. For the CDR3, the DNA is TGTGCCAGCAGCTTAGTTCTGGGGGCAAATGAGCAGTTCTTC. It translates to CASSLVLGANEQFF.

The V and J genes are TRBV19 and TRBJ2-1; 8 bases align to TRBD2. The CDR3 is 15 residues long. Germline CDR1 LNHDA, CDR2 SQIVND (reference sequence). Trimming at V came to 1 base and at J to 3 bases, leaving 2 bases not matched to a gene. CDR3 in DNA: TGTGCCAGTAGTATAGGAGCGGGGGACTACAATGAGCAGTTCTTC. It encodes CASSIGAGDYNEQFF.

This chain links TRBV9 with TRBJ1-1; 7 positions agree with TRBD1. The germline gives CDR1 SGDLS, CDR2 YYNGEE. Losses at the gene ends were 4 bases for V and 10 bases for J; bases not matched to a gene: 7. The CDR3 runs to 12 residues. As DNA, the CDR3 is TGTGCCAGCAGCACTCGAACAGGGGTAGCTTTCTTT. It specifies CASSTRTGVAFF.

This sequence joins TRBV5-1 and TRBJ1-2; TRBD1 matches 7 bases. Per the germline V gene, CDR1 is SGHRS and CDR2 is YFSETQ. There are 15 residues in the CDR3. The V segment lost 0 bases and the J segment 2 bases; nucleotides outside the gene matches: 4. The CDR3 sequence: CASSLETGQNYGYTF. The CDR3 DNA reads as TGCGCCAGCAGCTTGGAGACAGGGCAAAACTATGGCTACACCTTC.

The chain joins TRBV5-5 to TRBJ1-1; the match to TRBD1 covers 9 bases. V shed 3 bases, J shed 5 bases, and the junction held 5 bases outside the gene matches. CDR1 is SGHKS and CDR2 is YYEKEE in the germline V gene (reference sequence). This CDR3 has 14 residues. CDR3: CASSYGTGRTEAFF. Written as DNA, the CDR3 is TGTGCCAGCAGCTACGGGACAGGGCGGACTGAAGCTTTCTTT.

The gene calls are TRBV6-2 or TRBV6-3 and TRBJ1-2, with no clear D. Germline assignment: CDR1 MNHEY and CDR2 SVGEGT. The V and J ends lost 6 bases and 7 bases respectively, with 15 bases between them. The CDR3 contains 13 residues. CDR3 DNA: TGTGCCAGCAGCTCTGCGCGGTTCGGTGGCTACACCTTC. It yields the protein CASSSARFGGYTF.

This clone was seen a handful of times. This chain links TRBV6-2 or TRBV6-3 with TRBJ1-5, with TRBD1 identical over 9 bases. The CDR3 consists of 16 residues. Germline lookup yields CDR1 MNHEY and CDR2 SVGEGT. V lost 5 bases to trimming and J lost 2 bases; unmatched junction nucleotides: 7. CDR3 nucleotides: TGTGCCAGCAGTGATCTACAGGGGGCAGGCAATCAGCCCCAGCATTTT. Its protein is CASSDLQGAGNQPQHF.

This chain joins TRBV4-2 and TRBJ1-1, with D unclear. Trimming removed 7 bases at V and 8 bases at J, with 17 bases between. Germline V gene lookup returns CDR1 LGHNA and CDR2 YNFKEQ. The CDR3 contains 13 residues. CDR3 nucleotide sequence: TGTGCCAGCACAGCGGACGGTTCCGGCGAAGCTTTCTTT. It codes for CASTADGSGEAFF.

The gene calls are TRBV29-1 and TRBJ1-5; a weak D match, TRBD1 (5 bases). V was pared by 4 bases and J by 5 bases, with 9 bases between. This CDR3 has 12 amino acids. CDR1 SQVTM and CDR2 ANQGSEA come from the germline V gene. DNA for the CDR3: TGCAGCGTTGGGGGACTGGATCAGCCCCAGCATTTT. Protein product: CSVGGLDQPQHF.

As DNA, the CDR3 is TGTGCCAGCATCGCGGGGGGGCTCCCTCTTGTAGCTTTCTTT. This sequence encodes CASIAGGLPLVAFF. The V gene is TRBV2, the J gene TRBJ1-1; possibly TRBD1 for D (6 bases). The CDR3 has 14 amino acids. Germline V gives CDR1 SNHLY, CDR2 FYNNEI. Between the trimmed V and J ends, which lost 7 bases and 10 bases, there was a span of 22 bases.

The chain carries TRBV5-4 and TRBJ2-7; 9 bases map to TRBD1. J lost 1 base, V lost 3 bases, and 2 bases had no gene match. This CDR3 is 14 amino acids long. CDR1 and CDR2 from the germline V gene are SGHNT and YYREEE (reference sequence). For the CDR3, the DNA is TGTGCCAGCAGCTCCGGGACAGGGTCCTACGAGCAGTACTTC. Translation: CASSSGTGSYEQYF.

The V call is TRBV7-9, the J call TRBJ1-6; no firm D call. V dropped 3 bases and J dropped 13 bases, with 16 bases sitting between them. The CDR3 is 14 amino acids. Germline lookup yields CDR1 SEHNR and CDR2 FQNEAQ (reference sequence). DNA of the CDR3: TGTGCCAGCAGCTTTACCCAATCGAGCGCCCCCCTCCACTTT. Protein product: CASSFTQSSAPLHF.

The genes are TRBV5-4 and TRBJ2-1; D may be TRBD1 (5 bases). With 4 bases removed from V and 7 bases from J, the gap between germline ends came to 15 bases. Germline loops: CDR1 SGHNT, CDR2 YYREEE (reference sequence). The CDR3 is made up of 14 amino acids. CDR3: CASSRPQGQNEQFF. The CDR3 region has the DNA TGTGCCAGCAGCCGCCCCCAGGGTCAGAATGAGCAGTTCTTC.